This T cell receptor (beta chain) was sequenced in a study of T cell repertoires in cytomegalovirus infection. At the level of the study: Well-studied HLA-B-restricted CMV epitopes were used in the study alongside recently identified HLA-C-restricted ones. A matching HLA type, together with CMV infection, was signaled by public TCR beta signatures.

TCRdb redid the calling of the reads with MiXCR, one entry per CDR3 protein. The table shows about 920,000 distinct CDR3 sequences, with roughly 31% occurring only once. This clonotype was observed a handful of times. Its cognate antigen is unknown. General observations from the study: Clonotypes of TCR beta that were HLA-C-restricted and CMV-specific dominated the ex vivo response. Summed public TCR beta family frequency identified CMV carriers bearing the relevant HLA.

The source of this sequence is a human donor in good health (CMV status not recorded). Some clones in this sample may be carry-over from other donors' samples. Sample: cultured CD8+ T cells from PBMCs, taken from culture after CMV antigen stimulation.

CDR3 bases: TGCGCCAGCAGCCAAGGAGGTCTAGCGGGTAAATACGAGCAGTACTTC. As protein: CASSQGGLAGKYEQYF. This chain uses TRBV4-1 with TRBJ2-7; the match to TRBD2 covers 8 bases. Germline values: CDR1 MGHRA, CDR2 YSYEKL. V lost 1 base to trimming and J lost 4 bases; unmatched junction nucleotides: 9. CDR3 length: 16 amino acids.